The rows below give T cell receptor beta chains drawn from one sample of a study of blood T cells in healthy people across ages. TCRdb ran MiXCR on the 5' RACE reads and lists one entry per CDR3 protein. The sample contains 1.5 million to 2 million distinct CDR3 sequences, around 50% of which appear only once. Source material: blood. All receptors derive from a woman between 40 and 50 years old in good health. Each CDR3 is given with its conserved first and last residue. Fields, in order: clone size, V gene, D gene, J gene, CDR3 protein, CDR3 DNA. The D gene is left open where the match is weak. Clone size appears in some rows only: once, few, many, or a class for an expanded clone.

size: few
V: TRBV20-1
D: NA
J: TRBJ2-6
CDR3: CSAGLDGGVLTF
DNA: TGCAGTGCTGGACTCGACGGTGGCGTCCTGACTTTC

size: NA
V: TRBV7-2
D: NA
J: TRBJ1-1
CDR3: CASSLDGSLNTEAFF
DNA: TGTGCCAGCAGCTTAGATGGTTCGTTGAACACTGAAGCTTTCTTT

size: NA
V: TRBV29-1
D: NA
J: TRBJ2-3
CDR3: CSGRGPNTQYF
DNA: TGCAGCGGGCGGGGTCCAAATACGCAGTATTTT

size: NA
V: TRBV7-9
D: TRBD2
J: TRBJ2-3
CDR3: CASRPTTGGFTDTQYF
DNA: TGTGCCAGCAGACCAACAACCGGGGGGTTTACAGATACGCAGTATTTT

size: NA
V: TRBV20-1
D: NA
J: TRBJ1-5
CDR3: CSARERRISGSYNQPQHF
DNA: TGCAGTGCTAGAGAGAGGAGGATCTCTGGCAGCTACAATCAGCCCCAGCATTTT

size: once
V: TRBV28
D: NA
J: TRBJ2-3
CDR3: CASSLFGVTSTDRQYF
DNA: TGTGCCAGCAGTTTATTTGGCGTAACTAGCACAGATAGGCAGTATTTT

size: NA
V: TRBV20-1
D: NA
J: TRBJ2-1
CDR3: CSATLRYNEQFF
DNA: TGCAGTGCTACCCTACGATACAATGAGCAGTTCTTC

size: NA
V: TRBV20-1
D: NA
J: TRBJ2-5
CDR3: CSARGGEQTQYF
DNA: TGCAGTGCTAGAGGTGGGGAACAGACCCAGTACTTC

size: NA
V: TRBV5-1
D: NA
J: TRBJ2-7
CDR3: CASSFGKSNEQYF
DNA: TGCGCCAGCAGCTTCGGGAAGTCCAATGAGCAGTACTTC

size: once
V: TRBV18
D: NA
J: TRBJ2-1
CDR3: CASSSTSRDNEQFF
DNA: TGTGCCAGCTCATCAACTTCCCGGGACAATGAGCAGTTCTTC

size: NA
V: TRBV5-1
D: NA
J: TRBJ2-3
CDR3: CASSLRRGGGDTQYF
DNA: TGTGCCAGCAGTTTGAGGAGGGGCGGAGGGGATACGCAGTATTTT

size: NA
V: TRBV29-1
D: NA
J: TRBJ1-4
CDR3: CSVVGGRSGEKLFF
DNA: TGCAGCGTTGTTGGGGGGAGGTCGGGAGAAAAACTGTTTTTT

size: NA
V: TRBV28
D: NA
J: TRBJ1-2
CDR3: CASSLPSAPNYGYTF
DNA: TGTGCCAGCAGTTTACCTAGCGCGCCTAACTATGGCTACACCTTC

size: NA
V: TRBV6-2/TRBV6-3
D: TRBD1
J: TRBJ1-1
CDR3: CATQGQLREAFF
DNA: TGTGCCACTCAGGGACAGCTACGTGAAGCTTTCTTT

size: NA
V: TRBV7-2
D: NA
J: TRBJ1-6
CDR3: CASRAIGGSYNSPLHF
DNA: TGTGCCAGCAGGGCCATAGGGGGGTCCTATAATTCACCCCTCCACTTT

size: NA
V: TRBV28
D: NA
J: TRBJ1-2
CDR3: CASSSGGTPGGYGYTF
DNA: TGTGCCAGCAGTTCTGGCGGGACGCCTGGAGGCTATGGCTACACCTTC

size: NA
V: TRBV20-1
D: NA
J: TRBJ2-7
CDR3: CSAMGLSHYEQYF
DNA: TGCAGTGCTATGGGTCTCTCCCACTACGAGCAGTACTTC

size: NA
V: TRBV27
D: NA
J: TRBJ2-3
CDR3: CASSVGTGVRDTQYF
DNA: TGTGCCAGCAGCGTCGGGACGGGGGTTAGAGATACGCAGTATTTT

size: NA
V: TRBV10-3
D: NA
J: TRBJ2-3
CDR3: CAIKGGTDAQYF
DNA: TGTGCCATCAAGGGGGGAACAGATGCGCAGTATTTT

size: NA
V: TRBV3-1
D: TRBD1
J: TRBJ1-2
CDR3: CASTTGEDYGYTF
DNA: TGTGCCAGTACTACAGGGGAAGACTATGGCTACACCTTC

size: few
V: TRBV7-9
D: TRBD1
J: TRBJ1-5
CDR3: CASSLQTGGGHQPQHF
DNA: TGTGCCAGCAGCCTACAGACAGGGGGCGGCCATCAGCCCCAGCATTTT

size: few
V: TRBV6-6
D: NA
J: TRBJ1-2
CDR3: CASSYWELGPREEGYTF
DNA: TGTGCCAGCAGTTACTGGGAGCTGGGACCCCGTGAGGAAGGCTACACCTTC

size: NA
V: TRBV7-3
D: TRBD1
J: TRBJ2-1
CDR3: CASSFAGTVHEQFF
DNA: TGTGCCAGCAGCTTCGCCGGGACAGTCCATGAGCAGTTCTTC

size: NA
V: TRBV27
D: TRBD1
J: TRBJ2-5
CDR3: CASSLFGTAQETQYF
DNA: TGTGCCAGCAGTTTATTTGGGACAGCGCAAGAGACCCAGTACTTC

size: once
V: TRBV27
D: TRBD1
J: TRBJ2-7
CDR3: CASSSPPGQGVSGEQYF
DNA: TGTGCCAGCAGTTCTCCTCCGGGACAGGGCGTATCGGGCGAGCAGTACTTC

size: NA
V: TRBV12-3/TRBV12-4
D: NA
J: TRBJ2-5
CDR3: CASSLRVPQETQYF
DNA: TGTGCCAGCAGTTTGAGGGTCCCACAAGAGACCCAGTACTTC

size: NA
V: TRBV7-2
D: TRBD1
J: TRBJ1-1
CDR3: CASSRPGGGTEAFF
DNA: TGTGCCAGCAGCCGTCCAGGGGGGGGAACTGAAGCTTTCTTT

size: NA
V: TRBV28
D: TRBD2
J: TRBJ2-5
CDR3: CASSLLLGGERETQYF
DNA: TGTGCCAGCAGTTTATTGCTCGGGGGGGAACGAGAGACCCAGTACTTC

size: NA
V: TRBV20-1
D: NA
J: TRBJ2-3
CDR3: CSASIGRRTDTQYF
DNA: TGCAGTGCTTCCATAGGAAGACGCACAGATACGCAGTATTTT

size: NA
V: TRBV4-2
D: TRBD2
J: TRBJ2-5
CDR3: CASSQDPSGTDQETQYF
DNA: TGTGCCAGCAGCCAAGATCCTAGCGGGACCGACCAAGAGACCCAGTACTTC

size: NA
V: TRBV28
D: NA
J: TRBJ2-3
CDR3: CASSIPGAGTDTQYF
DNA: TGTGCCAGCAGCATCCCTGGGGCTGGCACAGATACGCAGTATTTT

size: NA
V: TRBV27
D: TRBD1
J: TRBJ2-1
CDR3: CASSLYRRQGVSNEQFF
DNA: TGTGCCAGCAGTTTATATCGAAGACAGGGAGTCTCCAATGAGCAGTTCTTC

size: few
V: TRBV18
D: NA
J: TRBJ2-1
CDR3: CASSPPSGEQFF
DNA: TGTGCCAGCTCACCACCTAGTGGTGAGCAGTTCTTC

size: NA
V: TRBV24-1
D: NA
J: TRBJ2-4
CDR3: CATSPGTAQPLAKNIQYF
DNA: TGTGCCACCAGCCCCGGGACGGCACAACCCTTAGCCAAAAACATTCAGTACTTC

size: NA
V: TRBV20-1
D: NA
J: TRBJ2-7
CDR3: CSARDGGGGTEQYF
DNA: TGCAGTGCTAGAGATGGGGGTGGGGGAACCGAGCAGTACTTC

size: NA
V: TRBV7-2
D: NA
J: TRBJ1-2
CDR3: CASSLPGVGGCTF
DNA: TGTGCCAGCAGCCTCCCAGGGGTTGGTGGCTGCACCTTC

size: NA
V: TRBV11-1
D: NA
J: TRBJ2-7
CDR3: CASRFRGSSYNEQYF
DNA: TGTGCCAGCAGATTCAGGGGAAGCTCCTACAATGAGCAGTACTTC

size: NA
V: TRBV6-2/TRBV6-3
D: NA
J: TRBJ2-7
CDR3: CASSDRPPWNPSYEQYF
DNA: TGTGCCAGCAGTGACAGACCTCCCTGGAACCCCTCCTACGAGCAGTACTTC

size: NA
V: TRBV11-3
D: NA
J: TRBJ2-3
CDR3: CASSLDSVNTQYF
DNA: TGTGCCAGCAGCTTGGATAGCGTGAATACGCAGTATTTT

size: few
V: TRBV6-2/TRBV6-3
D: NA
J: TRBJ1-1
CDR3: CASLQDPNTEAFF
DNA: TGTGCCAGCCTCCAGGACCCGAACACTGAAGCTTTCTTT

size: few
V: TRBV6-6
D: NA
J: TRBJ1-2
CDR3: CASSYSYRKANYGYTF
DNA: TGTGCCAGCAGTTACTCCTACAGGAAAGCTAACTATGGCTACACCTTC

size: NA
V: TRBV20-1
D: TRBD2
J: TRBJ2-5
CDR3: CSAGIVSGGQQETQYF
DNA: TGCAGTGCTGGGATCGTCAGCGGGGGGCAACAAGAGACCCAGTACTTC

size: few
V: TRBV6-5
D: NA
J: TRBJ2-4
CDR3: CASSYLDIQYF
DNA: TGTGCCAGCAGTTACTTGGACATTCAGTACTTC

size: NA
V: TRBV5-1
D: NA
J: TRBJ1-2
CDR3: CASSSPEGGYGYTF
DNA: TGCGCCAGCAGCTCCCCCGAAGGGGGCTATGGCTACACCTTC

size: NA
V: TRBV5-1
D: NA
J: TRBJ2-1
CDR3: CASNQNSNEQFF
DNA: TGCGCCAGCAACCAAAACAGCAATGAGCAGTTCTTC